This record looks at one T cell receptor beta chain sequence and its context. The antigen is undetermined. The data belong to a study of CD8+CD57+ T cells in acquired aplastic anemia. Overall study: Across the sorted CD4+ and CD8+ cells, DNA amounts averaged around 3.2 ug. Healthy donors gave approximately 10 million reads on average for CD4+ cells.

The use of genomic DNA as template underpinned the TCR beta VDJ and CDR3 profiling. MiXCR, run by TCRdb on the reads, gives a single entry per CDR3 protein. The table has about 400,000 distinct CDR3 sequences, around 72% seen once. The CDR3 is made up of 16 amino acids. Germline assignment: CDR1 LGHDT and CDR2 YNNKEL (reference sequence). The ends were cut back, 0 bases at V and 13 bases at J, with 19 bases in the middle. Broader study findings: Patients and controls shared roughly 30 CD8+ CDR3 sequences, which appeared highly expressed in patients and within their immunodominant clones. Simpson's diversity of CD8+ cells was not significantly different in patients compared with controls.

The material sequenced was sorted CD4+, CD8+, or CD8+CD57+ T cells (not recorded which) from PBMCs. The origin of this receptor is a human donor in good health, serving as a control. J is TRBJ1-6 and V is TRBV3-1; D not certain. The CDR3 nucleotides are TGTGCCAGCAGCCAAGAAAGTTGGACCGCCAAACGCCCCCTCCACTTT. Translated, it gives CASSQESWTAKRPLHF.